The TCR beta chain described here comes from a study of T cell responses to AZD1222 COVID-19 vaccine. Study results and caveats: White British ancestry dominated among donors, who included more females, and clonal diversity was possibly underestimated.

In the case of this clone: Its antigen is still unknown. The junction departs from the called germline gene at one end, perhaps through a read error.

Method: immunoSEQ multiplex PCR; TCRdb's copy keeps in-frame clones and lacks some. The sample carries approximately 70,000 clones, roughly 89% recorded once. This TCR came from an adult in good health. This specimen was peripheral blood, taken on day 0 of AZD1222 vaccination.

In DNA, the CDR3 is TGTGCCAGCAGACCCCTTACAGGGGGCCAGAACTTC. It yields the protein CASRPLTGGQNF. The chain carries TRBV6-6 and TRBJ2-5, with 9 nucleotides matching TRBD1. This CDR3 region has 12 residues. Germline values: CDR1 MNHNY, CDR2 SVGAGI (reference sequence).